This T cell receptor (beta chain) was recorded in a study of identical twins. General study points: Out-of-frame alpha sequences common to twins exhibited an excess of low generation probability. Clonotypes of the beta chain that were abundant in cord blood carried fewer insertions (memory repertoires showed none).

The V segment lost 4 bases and the J segment 7 bases; nucleotides outside the gene matches: 7. The CDR3 extends over 14 amino acids. CDR1 DFQATT and CDR2 SNEGSKA come from the germline V gene (reference sequence). TCRdb passed the 5' RACE reads through MiXCR, listing each CDR3 protein once. This sample carries about 520,000 distinct CDR3 sequences, about 20% of them seen once, and the ten largest clones take 0.8% to 1%. A remark on this clonotype: The antigen is not known.

The same data also went into a second study, on T cells expressing NK-cell markers. According to that study: Restriction of sorting to alpha-beta TCR T cells was accomplished in several experiments using an anti-gamma-delta TCR antibody.

Sequencing was performed on CD4+ T cells sorted from blood. The receptor was isolated from a woman under 30 in good health. The chain couples TRBV20-1 to TRBJ2-1, with 10 bases identical to TRBD2. The CDR3 DNA reads TGCAGTGCTAACTCGGCTAGCGGGAGTAATGAGCAGTTCTTC. This codes for CSANSASGSNEQFF.